Sequencing of this TCR beta chain was carried out in a study of T cell repertoires in ileal Crohn's disease. At the level of the study: All patients had surgery for stricturing (about 60%) or penetrating (about 39%) disease. About half of patients got postoperative therapy: around ten thiopurines, over 15 anti-TNF.

The table came from immunoSEQ multiplex PCR; TCRdb's copy has only in-frame clones and leaves some out. The repertoire holds a few thousand clones, with approximately 80% as singletons. The sample was ileal tissue. The receptor was isolated from an adult with Crohn's disease.

CDR3 nucleotide sequence: TGTGCCAGCAGCGTAAGCGGGAGCGTCTACTACAATGAGCAGTTCTTC. It is translated as CASSVSGSVYYNEQFF. The rearrangement joins TRBV9 to TRBJ2-1, with TRBD2 identical over 8 bases. CDR3 size: 16 residues. V dropped 1 base and J dropped 3; count of bases not matched to a gene: 6. Germline CDR1 reads SGDLS; CDR2 reads YYNGEE.